This T cell receptor beta chain derives from a study of glioma-infiltrating T cells. Study findings and constraints: Very few CDR3 sequences were shared between tissue and blood. Tissue-blood divergence was below expectation in non-neoplastic patients, above in gliomas.

Amplification of TCR alpha and beta CDR3 regions from RNA used iRepertoire nested multiplex PCR. Input was roughly 85-450 ng of tissue mRNA or PBMC total RNA. Using its own MiXCR run on the multiplex PCR reads, TCRdb lists one record per CDR3 protein. The data show tens of thousands of distinct CDR3 sequences, around 23% seen once. Germline V CDR1 and CDR2: LGHNA, YNFKEQ. The CDR3 sequence is 14 residues long. V lost 0 bases and J lost 3, with 8 bases in between. This clonotype appeared many times. The target antigen is unknown. The receptor's source is a human donor with low-grade glioma or glioblastoma, undergoing nonglioma brain surgery, or in good health (not recorded which). The chain combines TRBV4-2 with TRBJ1-1, with a weak D call TRBD1 (6 bases). Sequenced sample: glioma tissue, nonneoplastic brain tissue, or PBMCs (not recorded which). The DNA of the CDR3 is TGTGCCAGCAGCCAAGAGCGACAGGACACTGAAGCTTTCTTT. The encoded protein is CASSQERQDTEAFF.